This T cell receptor beta chain was identified during a study of OX40 agonist ivuxolimab in advanced cancers. The wider study: Hepatocellular carcinoma, melanoma, renal cell or head and neck cancer was diagnosed in the dose-escalation patients. The mean age was approximately 56 years, ranging from about 20 to 85, with around four fifths of participants male.

Study-wide results and caveats: Relative to CD4+ cells, CD8+ T cells on average had more expanded clones. Blood T cells, both CD4+ and CD8+, expanded clonally by week 6 at 0.1 to 3.0 mg/kg.

The method was immunoSEQ multiplex PCR; TCRdb's version includes in-frame clones alone and lacks a portion of them. The sample lists tens of thousands of clones, approximately 87% occurring once. On this clone itself: Its antigen is still unknown.

The germline V and J ends were trimmed by 8 bases and 3 bases, with 16 bases remaining between them. The germline gives CDR1 SNHLY, CDR2 FYNNEI. This CDR3 has 14 residues. V usage is TRBV2 and J usage is TRBJ1-2; D might be TRBD1 (5 bases). The input for sequencing was CD4+ or CD8+ T cells sorted from blood, taken in a trial of the OX40 agonist ivuxolimab. The TCR comes from an adult with an advanced solid tumor such as melanoma, head and neck, liver or kidney cancer. This chain's CDR3 is CASGYPRVDYGYTF. CDR3 coding DNA: TGTGCCAGCGGCTACCCCAGGGTTGACTATGGCTACACCTTC.